The TCR beta chain under discussion was sequenced for a study of T cells in Graves' hyperthyroidism and ophthalmopathy. Across the study: Specimen type is peripheral blood, collected at initial diagnosis prior to any treatment. Findings of the study overall: Ophthalmopathy was model-predicted a median about 6.9 months pre-onset. Blood also carried most thyroid clonotypes expanded above 0.001.

Many counts were recorded for this clonotype. Its antigen is as yet unknown. RNA transcripts provided the source from which TCR beta CDR3 regions were amplified. Using the HTBI primer set, a first-round RT-PCR was run on the TCR CDR3. TCRdb re-called the multiplex PCR reads through MiXCR, storing one row per CDR3 protein. The data hold some 550,000 distinct CDR3 sequences, with around 16% observed a single time. Germline CDR1 MNHNS, CDR2 SASEGT. V lost 3 bases and J 6 bases, leaving 12 bases between the germline ends. This CDR3 comprises 14 residues. Used for diagnoses were clinical symptoms, serum thyroxine and TRAb, thyroid ultrasound and orbital computed tomography.

The V call is TRBV6-1, the J call TRBJ1-5; possibly TRBD1 for D (5 bases). Material: blood. This TCR was recovered from a woman in her forties with Graves' ophthalmopathy. The CDR3 bases are TGTGCCAGCAGTGAGGGTTGGGGCACTCAGCCCCAGCATTTT. Protein product: CASSEGWGTQPQHF.